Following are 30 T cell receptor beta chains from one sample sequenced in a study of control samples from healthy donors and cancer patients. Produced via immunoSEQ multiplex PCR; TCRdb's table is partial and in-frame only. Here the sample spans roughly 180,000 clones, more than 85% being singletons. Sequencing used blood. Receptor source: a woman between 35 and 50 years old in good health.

CDR3 amino acids: CASENRADNSPLHF. CDR3 coding DNA: TGTGCCAGCGAGAACAGGGCAGATAATTCACCCCTCCACTTT. The chain carries TRBV7-9 and TRBJ1-6; possible D gene TRBD1, 6 bases. The CDR3 runs 14 residues. CDR1 SEHNR and CDR2 FQNEAQ come from the germline V gene (reference sequence). V gave up 8 bases and J gave up 5 bases, with 13 bases separating them.

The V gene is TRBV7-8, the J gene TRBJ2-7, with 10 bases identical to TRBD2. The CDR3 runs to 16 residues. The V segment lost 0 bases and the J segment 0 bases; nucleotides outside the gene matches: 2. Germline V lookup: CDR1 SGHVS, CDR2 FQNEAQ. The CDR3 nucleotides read TGTGCCAGCAGCTTAGCGGAGCGGGGGGGCTCCTACGAGCAGTACTTC. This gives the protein CASSLAERGGSYEQYF.

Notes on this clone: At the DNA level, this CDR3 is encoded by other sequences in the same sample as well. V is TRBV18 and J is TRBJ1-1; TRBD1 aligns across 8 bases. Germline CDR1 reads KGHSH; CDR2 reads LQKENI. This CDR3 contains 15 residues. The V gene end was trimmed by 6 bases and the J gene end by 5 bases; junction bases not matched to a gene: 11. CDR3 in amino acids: CASSPGQGPGTEAFF. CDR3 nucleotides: TGTGCCAGCTCCCCCGGACAGGGCCCTGGGACTGAAGCTTTCTTT.

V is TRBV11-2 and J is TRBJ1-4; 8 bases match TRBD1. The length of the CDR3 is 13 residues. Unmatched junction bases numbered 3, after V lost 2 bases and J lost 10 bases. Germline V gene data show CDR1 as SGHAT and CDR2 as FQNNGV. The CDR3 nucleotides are TGTGCCAGCAGCTTAAGACAGGGGCGAAAACTGTTTTTT. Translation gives CASSLRQGRKLFF.

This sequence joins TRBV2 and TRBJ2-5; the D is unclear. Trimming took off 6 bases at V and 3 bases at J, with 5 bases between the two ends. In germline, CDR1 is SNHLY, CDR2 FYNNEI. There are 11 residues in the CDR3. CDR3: CASRTEETQYF. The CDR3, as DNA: TGTGCCAGCAGGACTGAAGAGACCCAGTACTTC.

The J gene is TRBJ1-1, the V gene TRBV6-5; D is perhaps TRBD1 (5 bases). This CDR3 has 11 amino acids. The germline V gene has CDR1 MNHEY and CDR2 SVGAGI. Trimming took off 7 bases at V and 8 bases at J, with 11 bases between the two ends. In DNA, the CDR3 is TGTGCCAGCAAAAGGGGCAGGGAAGCTTTCTTT. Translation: CASKRGREAFF.

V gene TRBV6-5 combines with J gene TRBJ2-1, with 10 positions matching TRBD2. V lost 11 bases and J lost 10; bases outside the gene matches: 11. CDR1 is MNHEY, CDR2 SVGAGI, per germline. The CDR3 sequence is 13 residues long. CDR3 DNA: TGTGCCTGCCGAGCGGGGGGGGCTTCAGAGCAGTTCTTC. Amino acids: CACRAGGASEQFF.

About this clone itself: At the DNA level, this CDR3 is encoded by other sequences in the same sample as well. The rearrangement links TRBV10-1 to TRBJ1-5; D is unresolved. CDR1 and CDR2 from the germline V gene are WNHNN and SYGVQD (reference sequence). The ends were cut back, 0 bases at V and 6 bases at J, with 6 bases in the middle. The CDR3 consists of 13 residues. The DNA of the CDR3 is TGCGCCAGCAGTGAGTCGATAGGTCAGCCCCAGCATTTT. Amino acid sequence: CASSESIGQPQHF.

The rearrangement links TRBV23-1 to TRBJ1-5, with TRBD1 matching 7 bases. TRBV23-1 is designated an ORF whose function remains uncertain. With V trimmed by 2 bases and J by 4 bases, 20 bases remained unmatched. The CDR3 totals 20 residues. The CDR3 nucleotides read TGCGCCAGCAGTCAAAACTTAGAAAGGGCAGGGGGTTTTTGGAATCAGCCCCAGCATTTT. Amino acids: CASSQNLERAGGFWNQPQHF.

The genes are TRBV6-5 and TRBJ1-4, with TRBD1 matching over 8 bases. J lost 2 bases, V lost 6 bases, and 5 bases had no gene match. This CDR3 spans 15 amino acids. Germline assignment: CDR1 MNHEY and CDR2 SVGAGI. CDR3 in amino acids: CASRSQGATNEKLFF. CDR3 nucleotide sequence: TGTGCCAGCAGATCTCAGGGGGCTACTAATGAAAAACTGTTTTTT.

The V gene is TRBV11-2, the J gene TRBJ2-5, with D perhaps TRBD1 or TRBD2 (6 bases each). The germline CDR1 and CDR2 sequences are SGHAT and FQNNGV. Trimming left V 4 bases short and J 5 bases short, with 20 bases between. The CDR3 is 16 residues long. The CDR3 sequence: CASSSLGWQGRETQYF. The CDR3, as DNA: TGTGCCAGCAGCTCCCTCGGTTGGCAGGGGAGGGAGACCCAGTACTTC.

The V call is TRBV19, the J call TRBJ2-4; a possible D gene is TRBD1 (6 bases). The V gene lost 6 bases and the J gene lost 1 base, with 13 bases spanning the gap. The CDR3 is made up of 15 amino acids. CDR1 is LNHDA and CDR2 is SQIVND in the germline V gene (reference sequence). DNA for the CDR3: TGTGCCAGTAGGAACGAGGGGGAGGCCAAAAACATTCAGTACTTC. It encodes CASRNEGEAKNIQYF.

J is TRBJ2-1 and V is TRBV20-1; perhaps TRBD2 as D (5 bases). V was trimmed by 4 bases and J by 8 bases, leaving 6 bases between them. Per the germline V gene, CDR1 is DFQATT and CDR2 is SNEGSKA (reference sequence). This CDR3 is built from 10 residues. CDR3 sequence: CSAMRDEQFF. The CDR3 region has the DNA TGCAGTGCTATGAGGGATGAGCAGTTCTTC.

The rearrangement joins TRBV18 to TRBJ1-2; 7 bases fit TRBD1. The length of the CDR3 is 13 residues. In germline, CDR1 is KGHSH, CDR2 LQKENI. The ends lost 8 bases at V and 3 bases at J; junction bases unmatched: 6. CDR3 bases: TGTGCCAGCCTAGAGGGGGCTGACTATGGCTACACCTTC. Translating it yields CASLEGADYGYTF.

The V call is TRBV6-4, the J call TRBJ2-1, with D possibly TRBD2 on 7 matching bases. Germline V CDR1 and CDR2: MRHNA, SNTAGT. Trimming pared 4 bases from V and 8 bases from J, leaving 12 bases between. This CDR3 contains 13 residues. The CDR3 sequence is CASSVAGAHEQFF. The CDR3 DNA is TGTGCCAGCAGTGTGGCGGGGGCCCATGAGCAGTTCTTC.

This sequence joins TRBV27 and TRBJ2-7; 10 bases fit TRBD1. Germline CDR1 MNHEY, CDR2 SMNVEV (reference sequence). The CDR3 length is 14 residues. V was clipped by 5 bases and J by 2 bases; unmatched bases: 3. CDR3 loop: CASSVGTGAYEQYF. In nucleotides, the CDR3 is TGTGCCAGCAGTGTCGGGACAGGGGCCTACGAGCAGTACTTC.

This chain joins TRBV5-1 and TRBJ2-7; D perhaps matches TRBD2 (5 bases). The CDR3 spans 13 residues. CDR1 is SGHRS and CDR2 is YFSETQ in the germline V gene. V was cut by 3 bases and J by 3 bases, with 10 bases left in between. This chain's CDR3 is CASSSGSLYEQYF. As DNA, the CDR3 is TGCGCCAGCAGCTCGGGGTCGCTCTACGAGCAGTACTTC. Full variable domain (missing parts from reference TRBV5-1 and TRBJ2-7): KAGVTQTPRYLIKTRGQQVTLSCSPISGHRSVSWYQQTPGQGLQFLFEYFSETQRNKGNFPGRFSGRQFSNSRSEMNVSTLELGDSALYLCASSSGSLYEQYFGPGTRLTVT.

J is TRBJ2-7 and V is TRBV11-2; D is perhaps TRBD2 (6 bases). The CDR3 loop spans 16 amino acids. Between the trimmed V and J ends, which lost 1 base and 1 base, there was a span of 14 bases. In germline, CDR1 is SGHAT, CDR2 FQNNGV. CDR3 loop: CASSLVLRGPSYEQYF. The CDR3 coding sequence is TGTGCCAGCAGCTTAGTTTTGCGGGGCCCTTCCTACGAGCAGTACTTC.

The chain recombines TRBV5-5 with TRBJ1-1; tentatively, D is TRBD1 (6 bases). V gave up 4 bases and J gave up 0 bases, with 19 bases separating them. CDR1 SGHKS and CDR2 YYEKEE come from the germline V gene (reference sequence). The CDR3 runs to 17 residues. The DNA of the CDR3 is TGTGCCAGCAGCATCTACGACGGGGGCGGGCTGAACACTGAAGCTTTCTTT. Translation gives CASSIYDGGGLNTEAFF.

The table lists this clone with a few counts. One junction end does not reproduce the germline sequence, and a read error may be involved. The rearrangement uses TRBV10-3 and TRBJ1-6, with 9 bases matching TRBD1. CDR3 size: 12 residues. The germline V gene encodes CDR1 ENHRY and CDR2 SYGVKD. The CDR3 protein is CAISDDRGILTF. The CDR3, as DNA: TGTGCCATCAGTGACGACAGGGGGATTTTAACATTT.

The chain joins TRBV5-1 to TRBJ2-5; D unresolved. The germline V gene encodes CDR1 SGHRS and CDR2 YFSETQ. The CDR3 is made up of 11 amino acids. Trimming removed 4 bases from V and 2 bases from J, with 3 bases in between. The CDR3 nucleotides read TGCGCCAGCAGCGAGCAAGAGACCCAGTACTTC. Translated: CASSEQETQYF.

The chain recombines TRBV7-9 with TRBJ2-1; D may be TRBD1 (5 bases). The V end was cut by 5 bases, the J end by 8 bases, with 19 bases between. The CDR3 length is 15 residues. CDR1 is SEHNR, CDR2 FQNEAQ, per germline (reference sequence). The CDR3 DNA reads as TGTGCCAGCAGCCTCGGCGACTCCTGGGGCGATGAGCAGTTCTTC. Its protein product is CASSLGDSWGDEQFF.

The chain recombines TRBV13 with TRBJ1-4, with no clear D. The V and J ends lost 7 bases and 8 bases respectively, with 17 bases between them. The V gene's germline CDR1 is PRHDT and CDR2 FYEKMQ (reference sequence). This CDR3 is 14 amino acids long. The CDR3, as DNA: TGTGCCAGCACCTCCGGGAGAGAAGGGGAAAAACTGTTTTTT. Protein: CASTSGREGEKLFF. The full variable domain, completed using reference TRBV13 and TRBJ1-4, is AAGVIQSPRHLIKEKRETATLKCYPIPRHDTVYWYQQGPGQDPQFLISFYEKMQSDKGSIPDRFSAQQFSDYHSELNMSSLELGDSALYFCASTSGREGEKLFFGSGTQLSVL.

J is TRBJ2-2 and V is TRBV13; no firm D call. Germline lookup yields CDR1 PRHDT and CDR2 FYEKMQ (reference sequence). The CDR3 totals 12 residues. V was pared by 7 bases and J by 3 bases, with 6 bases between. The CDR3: CASTGHTGELFF. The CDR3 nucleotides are TGTGCCAGCACTGGGCACACCGGGGAGCTGTTTTTT.

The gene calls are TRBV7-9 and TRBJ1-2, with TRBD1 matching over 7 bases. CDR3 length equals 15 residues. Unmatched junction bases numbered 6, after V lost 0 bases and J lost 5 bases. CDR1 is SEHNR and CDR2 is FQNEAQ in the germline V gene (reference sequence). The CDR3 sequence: CASSLATGLEYGYTF. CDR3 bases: TGTGCCAGCAGCTTAGCGACAGGGCTAGAGTATGGCTACACCTTC.

The CDR3 region has the DNA TGTGCCAGCAGCGGGTTTACTGACTATGGCTACACCTTC. Encoded protein: CASSGFTDYGYTF. The rearrangement uses TRBV7-2 and TRBJ1-2; D is unresolved. CDR1 SGHTA and CDR2 FQGNSA come from the germline V gene. Trimming stripped 5 bases from V and 3 bases from J, with 10 bases between. The CDR3 contains 13 residues.

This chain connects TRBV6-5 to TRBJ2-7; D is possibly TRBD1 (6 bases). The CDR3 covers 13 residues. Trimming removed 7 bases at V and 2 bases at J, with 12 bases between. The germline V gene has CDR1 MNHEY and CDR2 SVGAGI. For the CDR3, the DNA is TGTGCCAGCACCCCAGGGGATGCCTACGAGCAGTACTTC. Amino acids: CASTPGDAYEQYF.

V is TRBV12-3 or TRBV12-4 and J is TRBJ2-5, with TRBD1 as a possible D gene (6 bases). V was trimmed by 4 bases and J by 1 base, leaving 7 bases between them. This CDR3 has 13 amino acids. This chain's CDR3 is CASSWTVQETQYF. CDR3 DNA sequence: TGTGCCAGCAGTTGGACAGTCCAAGAGACCCAGTACTTC.

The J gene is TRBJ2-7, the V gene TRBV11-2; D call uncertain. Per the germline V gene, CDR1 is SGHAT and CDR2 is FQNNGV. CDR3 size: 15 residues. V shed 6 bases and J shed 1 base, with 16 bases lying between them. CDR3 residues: CASSFAYSASYEQYF. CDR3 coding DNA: TGTGCCAGCAGTTTCGCGTACAGCGCTTCCTACGAGCAGTACTTC.

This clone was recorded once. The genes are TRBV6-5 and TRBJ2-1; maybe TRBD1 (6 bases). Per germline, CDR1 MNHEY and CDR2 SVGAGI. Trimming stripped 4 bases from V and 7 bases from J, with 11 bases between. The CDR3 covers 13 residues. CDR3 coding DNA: TGTGCCAGCAGTTTTACAGGGTCAAATGAGCAGTTCTTC. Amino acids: CASSFTGSNEQFF.